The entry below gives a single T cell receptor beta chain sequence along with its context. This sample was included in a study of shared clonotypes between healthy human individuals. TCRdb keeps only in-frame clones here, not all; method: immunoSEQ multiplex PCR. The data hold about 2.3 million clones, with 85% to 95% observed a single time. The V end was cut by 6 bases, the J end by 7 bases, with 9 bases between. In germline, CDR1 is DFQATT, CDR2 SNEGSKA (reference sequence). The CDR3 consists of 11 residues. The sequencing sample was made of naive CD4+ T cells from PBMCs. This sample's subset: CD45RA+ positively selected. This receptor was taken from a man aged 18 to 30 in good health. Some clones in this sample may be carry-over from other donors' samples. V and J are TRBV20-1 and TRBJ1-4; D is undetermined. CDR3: CSAPLGEKLFF. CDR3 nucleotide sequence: TGCAGTGCCCCTCTCGGTGAAAAACTGTTTTTT.